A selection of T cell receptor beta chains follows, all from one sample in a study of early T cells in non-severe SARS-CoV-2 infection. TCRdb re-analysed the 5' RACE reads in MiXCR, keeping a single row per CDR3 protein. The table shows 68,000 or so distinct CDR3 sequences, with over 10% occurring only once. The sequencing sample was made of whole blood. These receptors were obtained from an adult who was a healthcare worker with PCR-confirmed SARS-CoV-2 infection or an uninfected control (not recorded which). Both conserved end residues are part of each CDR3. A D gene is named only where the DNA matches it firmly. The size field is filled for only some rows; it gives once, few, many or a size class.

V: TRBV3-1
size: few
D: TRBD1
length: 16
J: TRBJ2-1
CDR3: CASSLRTGGTPNEQFF
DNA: TGTGCCAGCAGCCTAAGGACAGGGGGAACCCCCAATGAGCAGTTCTTC

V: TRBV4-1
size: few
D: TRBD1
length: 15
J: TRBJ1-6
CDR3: CASSQVTGGSSPLHF
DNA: TGCGCCAGCAGCCAAGTGACAGGGGGTTCTTCACCCCTCCACTTT

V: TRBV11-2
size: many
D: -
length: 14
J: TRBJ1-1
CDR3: CASSLGGRVTEAFF
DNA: TGTGCCAGCAGCTTAGGGGGTCGGGTCACTGAAGCTTTCTTT

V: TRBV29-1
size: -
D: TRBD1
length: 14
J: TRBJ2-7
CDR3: CSVEDRTGKSEQYF
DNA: TGCAGCGTTGAAGATCGGACAGGGAAAAGCGAGCAGTACTTC

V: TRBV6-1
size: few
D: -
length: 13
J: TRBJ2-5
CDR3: CASSEVLPETQYF
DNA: TGTGCCAGCAGTGAAGTACTCCCAGAGACCCAGTACTTC

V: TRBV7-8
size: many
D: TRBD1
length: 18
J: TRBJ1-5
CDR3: CASSLARGTDESNQPQHF
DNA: TGTGCCAGCAGCTTAGCGCGGGGGACAGACGAAAGCAATCAGCCCCAGCATTTT

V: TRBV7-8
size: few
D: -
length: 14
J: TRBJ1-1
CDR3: CASSWGQGTTEAFF
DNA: TGTGCCAGCAGCTGGGGCCAGGGGACGACTGAAGCTTTCTTT

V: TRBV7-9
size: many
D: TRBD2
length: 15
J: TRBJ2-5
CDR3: CASSRLAEYQETQYF
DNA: TGTGCCAGCAGCCGACTAGCTGAGTACCAAGAGACCCAGTACTTC

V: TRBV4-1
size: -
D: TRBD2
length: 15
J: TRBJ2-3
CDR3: CASSQRTSGAETQYF
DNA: TGCGCCAGCAGCCAACGGACTAGCGGGGCTGAGACGCAGTATTTT

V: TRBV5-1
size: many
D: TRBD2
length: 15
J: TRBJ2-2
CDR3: CASSLVLAGTGELFF
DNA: TGCGCCAGCAGCTTGGTTCTAGCGGGGACCGGGGAGCTGTTTTTT

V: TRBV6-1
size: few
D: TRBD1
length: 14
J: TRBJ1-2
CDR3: CASSEIGDSYGYTF
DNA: TGTGCCAGCAGTGAAATAGGGGACAGCTATGGCTACACCTTC

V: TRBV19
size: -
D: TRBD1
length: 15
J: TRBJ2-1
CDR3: CASSIGQGASHEQFF
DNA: TGTGCCAGTAGTATTGGACAGGGGGCGAGTCATGAGCAGTTCTTC

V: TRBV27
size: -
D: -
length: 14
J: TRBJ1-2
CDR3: CASSLSYPNYGYTF
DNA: TGTGCCAGCAGTTTATCGTACCCTAACTATGGCTACACCTTC

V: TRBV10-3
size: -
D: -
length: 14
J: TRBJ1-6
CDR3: CAINQGSYNSPLHF
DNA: TGTGCCATCAACCAGGGTTCCTATAATTCACCCCTCCACTTT

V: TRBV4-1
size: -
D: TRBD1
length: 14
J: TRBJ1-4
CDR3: CASSQGQGDEKLFF
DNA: TGCGCCAGCAGCCAAGGACAGGGGGATGAAAAACTGTTTTTT

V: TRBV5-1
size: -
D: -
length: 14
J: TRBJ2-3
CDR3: CASSLSSALDTQYF
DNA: TGCGCCAGCAGCTTGAGCTCAGCGTTGGATACGCAGTATTTT

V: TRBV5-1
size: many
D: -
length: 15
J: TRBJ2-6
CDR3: CASEDWRAGANVLTF
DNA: TGCGCCAGCGAGGACTGGAGGGCTGGGGCCAACGTCCTGACTTTC

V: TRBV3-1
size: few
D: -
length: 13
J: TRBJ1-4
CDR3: CASSPGYNEKLFF
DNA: TGTGCCAGCAGCCCTGGATATAATGAAAAACTGTTTTTT

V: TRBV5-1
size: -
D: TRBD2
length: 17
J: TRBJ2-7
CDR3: CAVIDRLAGVLAYEQYF
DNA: TGCGCCGTCATCGATCGGCTAGCGGGGGTGCTAGCCTACGAGCAGTACTTC

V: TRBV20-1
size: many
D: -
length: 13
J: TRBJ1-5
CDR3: CSASEGWNQPQHF
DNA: TGCAGTGCTAGCGAGGGGTGGAATCAGCCCCAGCATTTT

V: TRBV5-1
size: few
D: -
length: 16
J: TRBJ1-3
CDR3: CASSFSGPSSGNTIYF
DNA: TGCGCCAGCAGCTTCTCGGGGCCGAGCTCTGGAAACACCATATATTTT

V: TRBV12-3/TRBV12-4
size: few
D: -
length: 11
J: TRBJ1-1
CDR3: CASTPNTEAFF
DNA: TGTGCCAGCACCCCGAACACTGAAGCTTTCTTT

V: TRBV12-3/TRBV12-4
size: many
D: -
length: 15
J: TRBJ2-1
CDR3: CASSLDRVAYNEQFF
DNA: TGTGCCAGCAGTTTAGATCGGGTAGCCTACAATGAGCAGTTCTTC

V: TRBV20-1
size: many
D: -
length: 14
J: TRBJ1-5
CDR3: CSARQGRRGQPQHF
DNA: TGCAGTGCTAGACAGGGGAGACGTGGACAGCCCCAGCATTTT

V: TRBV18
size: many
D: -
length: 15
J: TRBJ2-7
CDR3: CASSRGRGGTYEQYF
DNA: TGTGCCAGCTCACGCGGGCGGGGCGGAACCTACGAGCAGTACTTC

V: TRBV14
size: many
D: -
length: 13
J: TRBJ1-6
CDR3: CASSSFGASPLHF
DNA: TGTGCCAGCAGCTCCTTTGGGGCTTCACCCCTCCACTTT

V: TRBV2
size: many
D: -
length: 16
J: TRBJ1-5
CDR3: CASSASLGSGNQPQHF
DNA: TGTGCCAGCAGCGCGTCGTTAGGGTCCGGCAATCAGCCCCAGCATTTT

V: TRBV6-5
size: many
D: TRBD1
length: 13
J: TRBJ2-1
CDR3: CASSPGQVNEQFF
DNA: TGTGCCAGCAGCCCCGGACAGGTCAATGAGCAGTTCTTC

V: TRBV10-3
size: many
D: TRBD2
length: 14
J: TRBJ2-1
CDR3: CAISESKAGGEQFF
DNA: TGTGCCATCAGTGAGTCGAAAGCGGGGGGAGAGCAGTTCTTC

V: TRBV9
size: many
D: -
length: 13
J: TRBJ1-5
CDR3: CASSVGNNQPQHF
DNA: TGTGCCAGCAGCGTAGGTAACAATCAGCCCCAGCATTTT

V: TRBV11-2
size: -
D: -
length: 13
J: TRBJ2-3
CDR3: CASSLEVGETQYF
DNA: TGTGCCAGCAGCTTAGAAGTCGGAGAGACGCAGTATTTT

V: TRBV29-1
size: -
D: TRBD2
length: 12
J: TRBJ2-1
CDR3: CSVEDVAGLGFF
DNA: TGCAGCGTTGAAGATGTAGCGGGACTGGGGTTCTTC

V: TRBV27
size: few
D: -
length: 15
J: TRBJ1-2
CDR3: CASSPWGTALYGYTF
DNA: TGTGCCAGCAGTCCCTGGGGGACGGCTCTCTATGGCTACACCTTC

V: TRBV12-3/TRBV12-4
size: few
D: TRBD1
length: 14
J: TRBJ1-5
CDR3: CASSNRGSNQPQHF
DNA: TGTGCCAGCAGTAACAGGGGGAGCAATCAGCCCCAGCATTTT

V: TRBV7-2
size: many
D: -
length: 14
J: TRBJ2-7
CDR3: CASSPYGEPYEQYF
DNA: TGTGCCAGCAGCCCATACGGGGAACCCTACGAGCAGTACTTC

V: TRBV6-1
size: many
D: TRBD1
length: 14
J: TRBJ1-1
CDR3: CASGDRGGMTEAFF
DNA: TGTGCCAGCGGGGACAGGGGTGGTATGACTGAAGCTTTCTTT

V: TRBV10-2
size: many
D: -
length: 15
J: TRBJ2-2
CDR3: CASSEWEVGAGELFF
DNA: TGCGCCAGCAGTGAGTGGGAAGTAGGCGCCGGGGAGCTGTTTTTT

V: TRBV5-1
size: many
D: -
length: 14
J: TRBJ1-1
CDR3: CASSPGAVNTEAFF
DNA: TGCGCCAGCAGCCCGGGGGCGGTGAACACTGAAGCTTTCTTT

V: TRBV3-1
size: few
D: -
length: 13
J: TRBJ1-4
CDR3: CASSQSRGEKLFF
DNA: TGTGCCAGCAGCCAATCCCGCGGGGAAAAACTGTTTTTT

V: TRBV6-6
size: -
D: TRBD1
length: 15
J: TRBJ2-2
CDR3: CASNPGTVNTGELFF
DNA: TGTGCCAGCAACCCGGGGACAGTGAACACCGGGGAGCTGTTTTTT

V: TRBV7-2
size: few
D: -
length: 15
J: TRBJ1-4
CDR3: CASSFRAGSNEKLFF
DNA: TGTGCCAGCAGCTTCCGGGCAGGATCTAATGAAAAACTGTTTTTT

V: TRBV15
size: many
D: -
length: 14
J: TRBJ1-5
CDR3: CATRSGYSNQPQHF
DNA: TGTGCCACCAGGTCGGGGTATAGCAATCAGCCCCAGCATTTT

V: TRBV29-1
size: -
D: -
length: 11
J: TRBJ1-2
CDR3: CSAGTLNGYTF
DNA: TGCAGCGCCGGGACCCTTAACGGCTACACCTTC

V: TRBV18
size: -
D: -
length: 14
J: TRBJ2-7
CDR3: CASSPLGGSTEQYF
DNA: TGTGCCAGCTCACCCCTCGGGGGCTCAACCGAGCAGTACTTC

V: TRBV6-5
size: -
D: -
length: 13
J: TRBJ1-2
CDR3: CASSYGGDYGYTF
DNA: TGTGCCAGCAGTTACGGGGGTGACTATGGCTACACCTTC

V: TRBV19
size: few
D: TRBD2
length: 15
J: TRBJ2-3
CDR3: CASSIGGLAGDTQYF
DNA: TGTGCCAGTAGTATAGGGGGACTAGCGGGCGATACGCAGTATTTT

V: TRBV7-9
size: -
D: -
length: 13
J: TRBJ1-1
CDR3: CASKGMANTEAFF
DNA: TGTGCCAGCAAGGGTATGGCGAACACTGAAGCTTTCTTT